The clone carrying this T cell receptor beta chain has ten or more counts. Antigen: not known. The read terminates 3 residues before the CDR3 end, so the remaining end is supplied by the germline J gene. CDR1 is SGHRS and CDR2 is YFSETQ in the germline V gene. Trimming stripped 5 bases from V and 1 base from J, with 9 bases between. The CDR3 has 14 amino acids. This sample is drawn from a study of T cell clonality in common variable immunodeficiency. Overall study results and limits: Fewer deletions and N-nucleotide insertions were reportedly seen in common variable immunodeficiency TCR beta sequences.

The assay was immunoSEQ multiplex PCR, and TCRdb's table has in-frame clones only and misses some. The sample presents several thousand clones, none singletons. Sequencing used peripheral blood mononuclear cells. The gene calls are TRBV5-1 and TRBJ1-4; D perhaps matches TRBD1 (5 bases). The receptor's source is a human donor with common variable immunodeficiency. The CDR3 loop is CASSSQGTNEKLFF. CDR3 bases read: TGCGCCAGCAGTTCCCAGGGAACTAATGAAAAA. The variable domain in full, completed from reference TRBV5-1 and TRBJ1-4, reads KAGVTQTPRYLIKTRGQQVTLSCSPISGHRSVSWYQQTPGQGLQFLFEYFSETQRNKGNFPGRFSGRQFSNSRSEMNVSTLELGDSALYLCASSSQGTNEKLFFGSGTQLSVL.